One sample yielded the 27 T cell receptor beta chains listed below, sequenced in a study of early T cells in non-severe SARS-CoV-2 infection. Via MiXCR, TCRdb re-called the 5' RACE reads, giving one row per CDR3 protein. The profile shows 10,000 to 13,000 distinct CDR3 sequences, around 4.9% of them singletons. The sample consisted of whole blood. The receptors were gathered from an adult who was a healthcare worker with PCR-confirmed SARS-CoV-2 infection or an uninfected control (not recorded which).

This clonotype has ten or more counts. The CDR3 protein is CASSFVGPTNTGELFF. CDR3 sequence (DNA): TGTGCCAGCAGCTTCGTGGGCCCGACGAACACCGGGGAGCTGTTTTTT. The rearrangement joins TRBV7-9 to TRBJ2-2, with unresolved D. Germline V gives CDR1 SEHNR, CDR2 FQNEAQ (reference sequence). V was pared by 3 bases and J by 0 bases, with 11 bases between. This CDR3 spans 16 amino acids.

In this sample, this clonotype is medium-sized (0.01 to 0.1%). The V and J genes are TRBV12-3 or TRBV12-4 and TRBJ2-2; D remains ambiguous. The germline V and J ends were trimmed by 3 bases and 3 bases, with 11 bases remaining between them. There are 15 residues in the CDR3. The CDR3 sequence: CASSFGEMYTGELFF. The CDR3 DNA reads as TGTGCCAGCAGTTTCGGCGAAATGTACACCGGGGAGCTGTTTTTT.

This clonotype occurred many times. This CDR3 is CASSQEIRDTQYF. The CDR3 coding sequence is TGTGCCAGCAGCCAAGAGATACGAGATACGCAGTATTTT. The chain employs TRBV14 and TRBJ2-3; no definite D call. The CDR3 extends over 13 amino acids. With 0 bases removed from V and 5 bases from J, the gap between germline ends came to 6 bases. Germline CDR1 reads SGHDN; CDR2 reads FVKESK.

By sample fraction, this clonotype is medium-sized. The chain combines TRBV7-2 with TRBJ2-1; D ambiguous. Deletions cut 3 bases from V and 0 bases from J, with 12 bases between. This CDR3 has 16 residues. Germline CDR1 is SGHTA and CDR2 is FQGNSA. The CDR3 DNA reads TGTGCCAGCAGCTTTGGTATGGGAAGCTCCTACAATGAGCAGTTCTTC. Translating gives CASSFGMGSSYNEQFF.

The rearrangement uses TRBV6-6 and TRBJ2-4; TRBD1 agrees at 7 bases. J lost 4 bases, V lost 3 bases, and 6 bases had no gene match. Germline loops: CDR1 MNHNY, CDR2 SVGAGI (reference sequence). The CDR3 contains 15 residues. CDR3 DNA: TGTGCCAGCAGTTATGCTCGGACAGGAAAAAACATTCAGTACTTC. This encodes CASSYARTGKNIQYF.

This clonotype has ten or more counts. The rearrangement joins TRBV7-9 to TRBJ1-6; D unresolved. Germline values: CDR1 SEHNR, CDR2 FQNEAQ (reference sequence). V lost 5 bases, J lost 8 bases, and 22 bases lay in between. CDR3 length equals 17 residues. CDR3 loop: CASSQPPGARTDSPLHF. CDR3 DNA sequence: TGTGCCAGCAGCCAGCCCCCGGGAGCCCGAACTGATTCACCCCTCCACTTT.

This clonotype was found once. V usage is TRBV18 and J usage is TRBJ2-1, with D maybe TRBD1 (6 bases). This CDR3 comprises 15 residues. In germline, CDR1 is KGHSH, CDR2 LQKENI. Between the trimmed V and J ends, which lost 2 bases and 5 bases, there was a span of 13 bases. The CDR3 region is CASSPSQGRHNEQFF. The CDR3 DNA follows: TGTGCCAGCTCACCATCTCAGGGGCGTCACAATGAGCAGTTCTTC.

This clonotype was detected only a few times. The gene calls are TRBV11-2 and TRBJ1-5; D is unresolved. The germline CDR1 and CDR2 sequences are SGHAT and FQNNGV. CDR3 length equals 13 residues. Trimming pared 1 base from V and 4 bases from J, leaving 5 bases between. CDR3: CASSLGPNQPQHF. As DNA, the CDR3 is TGTGCCAGCAGCTTAGGCCCGAATCAGCCCCAGCATTTT.

This clonotype came up many times. The chain employs TRBV6-6 and TRBJ1-4; no definite D call. Germline assignment: CDR1 MNHNY and CDR2 SVGAGI (reference sequence). The CDR3 runs 17 residues. The ends were cut back, 6 bases at V and 0 bases at J, with 17 bases in the middle. The DNA of the CDR3 is TGTGCCAGCAGCAGAGGCAGAAACCTTGCAACTAATGAAAAACTGTTTTTT. Translation gives CASSRGRNLATNEKLFF.

Many counts were recorded for this clonotype. The chain couples TRBV6-5 to TRBJ2-7; a weak D match, TRBD2 (5 bases). V gave up 4 bases and J gave up 0 bases, with 13 bases separating them. From germline, CDR1 is MNHEY and CDR2 SVGAGI. The CDR3 runs 15 residues. The CDR3 loop is CASSSPAGTSYEQYF. CDR3 in DNA: TGTGCCAGCAGTTCCCCGGCGGGCACCTCCTACGAGCAGTACTTC.

CDR3 sequence (DNA): TGTGCCAGCAGCTTAGCGTCGACAGTGGTCGGGGAGCTGTTTTTT. This translates into CASSLASTVVGELFF. The V call is TRBV7-9, the J call TRBJ2-2; possibly TRBD1 for D (5 bases). Looked up from germline, CDR1 is SEHNR and CDR2 is FQNEAQ (reference sequence). This CDR3 region has 15 residues. V was cut by 0 bases and J by 7 bases, with 12 bases left in between.

This clonotype ranks as medium-sized. The rearrangement joins TRBV5-5 to TRBJ1-5; TRBD1 is a possible D gene (5 bases). V lost 5 bases to trimming and J lost 9 bases, with 15 bases between them. Looked up from germline, CDR1 is SGHKS and CDR2 is YYEKEE (reference sequence). The length of the CDR3 is 13 residues. The CDR3 sequence is CASRPGHGGPQHF. The CDR3 DNA follows: TGTGCCAGCAGACCAGGACACGGCGGGCCCCAGCATTTT.

This clonotype is medium-sized. CDR3 in amino acids: CASSVEDRDGYTF. The CDR3, as DNA: TGTGCCAGCAGCGTAGAGGACAGGGACGGCTACACCTTC. This chain links TRBV9 with TRBJ1-2, with 8 positions matching TRBD1. The germline V gene has CDR1 SGDLS and CDR2 YYNGEE. This CDR3 comprises 13 residues. J was trimmed by 8 bases and V by 0 bases; bases with no gene match: 3.

This clonotype was recorded many times. The chain employs TRBV19 and TRBJ1-5; TRBD1 matches at 7 bases. The CDR3 is 15 amino acids. The V gene end was trimmed by 8 bases and the J gene end by 6 bases; junction bases not matched to a gene: 13. Germline loops: CDR1 LNHDA, CDR2 SQIVND (reference sequence). The CDR3 region is CASDSRDSLGQPQHF. As DNA, the CDR3 is TGTGCCAGTGACAGCCGGGACAGCCTCGGTCAGCCCCAGCATTTT.

This clonotype has a handful of counts. CDR3 residues: CASSLGEKNIQYF. The CDR3 DNA reads as TGTGCCAGCAGCTTAGGGGAGAAAAACATTCAGTACTTC. The gene calls are TRBV7-2 and TRBJ2-4; a weak D match, TRBD2 (5 bases). CDR3 length: 13 residues. Per germline, CDR1 SGHTA and CDR2 FQGNSA. V was clipped by 1 base and J by 4 bases, with 5 bases between them.

By share, this clonotype counts as medium-sized (0.01 to 0.1%). The V gene is TRBV29-1, the J gene TRBJ2-5; a weak D match, TRBD1 (6 bases). The V gene lost 4 bases and the J gene lost 0 bases, with 12 bases spanning the gap. In germline, CDR1 is SQVTM, CDR2 ANQGSEA. The CDR3 length is 14 residues. CDR3 amino acids: CSVAPRGNQETQYF. CDR3 in DNA: TGCAGCGTTGCCCCTAGGGGGAACCAAGAGACCCAGTACTTC. Using reference TRBV29-1 and TRBJ2-5 for the parts outside the CDR3, the full variable domain is SAVISQKPSRDICQRGTSLTIQCQVDSQVTMMFWYRQQPGQSLTLIATANQGSEATYESGFVIDKFPISRPNLTFSTLTVSNMSPEDSSIYLCSVAPRGNQETQYFGPGTRLLVL.

This clonotype was detected a few times. V is TRBV6-2 or TRBV6-3 and J is TRBJ1-1, with no clear D. The CDR3 contains 12 residues. The V gene's germline CDR1 is MNHEY and CDR2 SVGEGT. The V end was cut by 5 bases, the J end by 6 bases, with 10 bases between. The CDR3 sequence is CASSDGVSEAFF. The CDR3 nucleotides are TGTGCCAGCAGTGACGGGGTGTCTGAAGCTTTCTTT.

At least ten counts were recorded for this clonotype. The genes are TRBV6-6 and TRBJ1-6; 7 positions match TRBD1. The CDR3 is made up of 16 amino acids. Germline V CDR1 and CDR2: MNHNY, SVGAGI (reference sequence). Trimming cost V 6 bases and J 0 bases; bases outside gene matches: 5. CDR3 DNA: TGTGCCAGCAGCCCCGGACAGGACTCCTATAATTCACCCCTCCACTTT. Translation gives CASSPGQDSYNSPLHF.

By sample share, this clonotype is medium-sized. The chain links TRBV2 to TRBJ2-7, with TRBD1 matching 7 bases. Germline values: CDR1 SNHLY, CDR2 FYNNEI. Germline trimming cut 6 bases from V and 0 bases from J; bases unmatched to any gene: 8. The CDR3 has 15 residues. CDR3 bases: TGTGCCAGCAGCCTCGAGAGGGGGCCCTCCTACGAGCAGTACTTC. This sequence encodes CASSLERGPSYEQYF.

This clonotype was observed many times. The CDR3: CASSDLLGGAGGELFF. The DNA of the CDR3 is TGTGCCAGCAGTGACCTTCTCGGGGGGGCCGGCGGGGAGCTGTTTTTT. The chain recombines TRBV25-1 with TRBJ2-2; 8 bases map to TRBD2. CDR1 MGHDK and CDR2 SYGVNS come from the germline V gene. The CDR3 runs to 16 residues. V lost 3 bases, J lost 7 bases, and 10 bases stayed unmatched. Based on the CDR3 plus reference TRBV25-1 and TRBJ2-2, the full variable domain is EADIYQTPRYLVIGTGKKITLECSQTMGHDKMYWYQQDPGMELHLIHYSYGVNSTEKGDLSSESTVSRIRTEHFPLTLESARPSHTSQYLCASSDLLGGAGGELFFGEGSRLTVL.

This clonotype rates as medium-sized. This sequence joins TRBV6-5 and TRBJ1-6, with TRBD1 matching over 9 bases. Per germline, CDR1 MNHEY and CDR2 SVGAGI. J lost 6 bases, V lost 6 bases, and 3 bases had no gene match. The CDR3 is made up of 14 amino acids. The DNA of the CDR3 is TGTGCCAGCAGAACGACAGGGGGTAATTCACCCCTCCACTTT. This codes for CASRTTGGNSPLHF.

This clonotype occurred a few times. J is TRBJ2-2 and V is TRBV6-4; D gene unclear. Trimming took 0 bases from V and 5 from J, leaving 4 bases between them. CDR1 and CDR2 (germline): MRHNA, SNTAGT. The CDR3 length is 13 residues. For the CDR3, the DNA is TGTGCCAGCAGTGACTCGTCTACCGGGGAGCTGTTTTTT. Encoded protein: CASSDSSTGELFF.

The CDR3, as DNA: TGTGCCAGCAAAACAGGGGGCTACAGTTACGAGCAGTACTTC. It codes for CASKTGGYSYEQYF. V and J are TRBV6-2 or TRBV6-3 and TRBJ2-7; TRBD1 aligns across 9 bases. Germline-derived CDR1 and CDR2 are MNHEY and SVGEGT. The CDR3 covers 14 residues. Trimming took 7 bases from V and 4 from J; bases not matched to a gene: 8.

In its sample, this clonotype was seen many times. The chain uses TRBV2 and TRBJ2-3; D is uncertain. This CDR3 spans 12 amino acids. The germline V gene has CDR1 SNHLY and CDR2 FYNNEI. Trimming took 6 bases from V and 0 from J, leaving 4 bases between them. The CDR3 region is CASSYSTDTQYF. CDR3 nucleotides: TGTGCCAGCAGCTATAGCACAGATACGCAGTATTTT.

The CDR3 region is CASSQDAEAGAPNTGELFF. CDR3 bases: TGTGCCAGCAGCCAAGATGCGGAGGCGGGGGCCCCGAACACCGGGGAGCTGTTTTTT. The chain is built from TRBV4-2 and TRBJ2-2, with a possible D match to TRBD2 (7 bases). Germline V gene data show CDR1 as LGHNA and CDR2 as YNFKEQ. V was trimmed by 0 bases and J by 0 bases, leaving 17 bases between them. CDR3 size: 19 residues.

Only a few counts were recorded for this clonotype. The chain joins TRBV28 to TRBJ1-4, with TRBD1 matching over 10 bases. The germline V gene encodes CDR1 MDHEN and CDR2 SYDVKM. The ends lost 4 bases at V and 8 bases at J; junction bases unmatched: 7. The CDR3 totals 15 residues. The CDR3 reads CASSSSGTGEEKLFF. In nucleotides, the CDR3 is TGTGCCAGCAGTTCGTCAGGGACAGGGGAAGAAAAACTGTTTTTT.

On this clonotype: A much larger clone differs by one base, so this may be a read error. The chain joins TRBV7-9 to TRBJ1-3; TRBD1 matches 7 bases. The CDR3 has 14 amino acids. Germline V lookup: CDR1 SEHNR, CDR2 FQNEAQ (reference sequence). The V and J ends lost 5 bases and 3 bases, in that order; junction bases with no gene match: 4. Here the CDR3 DNA reads TGTGCCAGCAGCCGACAGGGCCATGGAAACACCATATATTTT. It is translated as CASSRQGHGNTIYF.